This T cell receptor beta chain was recovered during a study of control samples from healthy donors and cancer patients. The assay was immunoSEQ multiplex PCR, and TCRdb's table has in-frame clones only and misses some. This sample has roughly 400,000 clones, with around 90% found just once. Trimming took 4 bases from V and 0 from J, leaving 13 bases between them. Germline V gene data show CDR1 as SGDLS and CDR2 as YYNGEE. This CDR3 has 16 amino acids. Sequences were obtained from PBMCs. This clonotype was sampled from a man aged 40-50 years with head and neck cancer. The V call is TRBV9, the J call TRBJ2-2, with D perhaps being TRBD1 or TRBD2 (5 bases each). DNA of the CDR3: TGTGCCAGCAGCCCCGGGGCAGACCCGAACACCGGGGAGCTGTTTTTT. Its translation: CASSPGADPNTGELFF.